This T cell receptor beta chain was found in a study of T cells in Graves' hyperthyroidism and ophthalmopathy. This CDR3 comprises 16 residues. V was shortened by 7 bases and J by 6 bases, with 19 bases between the two germline ends. The germline gives CDR1 SGHAT, CDR2 FQNNGV. This clonotype was seen a few times. From RNA transcripts, TCR beta CDR3 regions were amplified. The HTBI primer set served for first-round RT-PCR of the TCR CDR3. TCRdb re-called the multiplex PCR reads through MiXCR, storing one row per CDR3 protein. The sample carries approximately 380,000 distinct CDR3 sequences, approximately 19% recorded once.

Sequenced material: blood. The genes are TRBV11-2 and TRBJ1-6; D gene unclear. This sequence was found in a woman in her late teens or twenties with Graves' hyperthyroidism. This chain's CDR3 is CASNPRVGSPNSPLHF. The CDR3 nucleotides read TGTGCCAGCAACCCCCGAGTCGGTTCCCCTAATTCACCCCTCCACTTT.